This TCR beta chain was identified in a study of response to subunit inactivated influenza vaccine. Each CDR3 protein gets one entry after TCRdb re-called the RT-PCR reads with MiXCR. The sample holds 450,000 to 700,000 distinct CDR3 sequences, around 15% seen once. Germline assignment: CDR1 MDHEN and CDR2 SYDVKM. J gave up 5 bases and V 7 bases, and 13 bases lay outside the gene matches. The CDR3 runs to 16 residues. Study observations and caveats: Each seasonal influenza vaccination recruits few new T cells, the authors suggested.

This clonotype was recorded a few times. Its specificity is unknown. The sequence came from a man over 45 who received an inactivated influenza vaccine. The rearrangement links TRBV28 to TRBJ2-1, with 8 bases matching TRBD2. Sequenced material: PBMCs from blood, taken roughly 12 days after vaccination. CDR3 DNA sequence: TGTGCCAGCATCTTACGATTAGCGGGAACCCACAATGAGCAGTTCTTC. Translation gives CASILRLAGTHNEQFF.